One sample yielded the 5 T cell receptor beta chains listed below, sequenced in a study of early T cells in non-severe SARS-CoV-2 infection. MiXCR, applied by TCRdb to the 5' RACE reads, yields one record per CDR3 protein. The sample lists tens of thousands of distinct CDR3 sequences, roughly a tenth occurring once. The sequencing sample was made of whole blood. The receptors here all came from an adult who was a healthcare worker with PCR-confirmed SARS-CoV-2 infection or an uninfected control (not recorded which).

As for this clonotype: A much larger clone differs from this one at a single base, so this may be a read error. The genes are TRBV29-1 and TRBJ1-1, with D possibly matching TRBD1 (5 bases). Between the trimmed V and J ends, which lost 0 bases and 7 bases, there was a span of 15 bases. Germline V gene sequence: CDR1 SQVTM, CDR2 ANQGSEA. The CDR3 is 14 amino acids. In nucleotides, the CDR3 is TGCAGCGTTGAAGATCTAGGCGGGGCTAGTGAAGCTTTCTTT. Amino acids: CSVEDLGGASEAFF.

A few counts support this clonotype. Here the CDR3 DNA reads TGTGCCAGCAGCCACCGGGACAGCTCTGGAAACACCATATATTTT. Amino acid sequence: CASSHRDSSGNTIYF. This chain joins TRBV7-9 and TRBJ1-3, with 7 positions matching TRBD1. The CDR3 sequence is 15 residues long. Per the germline V gene, CDR1 is SEHNR and CDR2 is FQNEAQ (reference sequence). Germline trimming cut 5 bases from V and 0 bases from J; bases unmatched to any gene: 4.

Details on this clonotype: A junction boundary mismatches the germline segment, possibly from a read error. The V and J genes are TRBV4-1 and TRBJ2-1, with 7 bases aligning to TRBD2. The germline V gene encodes CDR1 MGHRA and CDR2 YSYEKL. The CDR3 is made up of 15 amino acids. The CDR3 region has the DNA TGCGCCGGCAGTCATGACGCTAGCGGAGCCCTCGGGCAGTTCTTC. Its translation is CAGSHDASGALGQFF.

There are a few counts of this clonotype. The gene calls are TRBV7-3 and TRBJ2-1, with TRBD2 identical over 11 bases. The V gene's germline CDR1 is SGHTA and CDR2 FQGTGA. The CDR3 is 15 residues long. V shed 5 bases, J shed 4 bases, and the junction held 4 bases outside the gene matches. CDR3 in amino acids: CASSQGLAVYNEQFF. The CDR3 nucleotides read TGTGCCAGCAGCCAGGGACTAGCGGTTTACAATGAGCAGTTCTTC.

This clonotype was counted many times. This sequence joins TRBV2 and TRBJ2-7, with a tentative D call TRBD1 (6 bases). The V end lost 6 bases, the J end lost 1 base, and 7 bases lay between the germline ends. The germline CDR1 and CDR2 sequences are SNHLY and FYNNEI. There are 12 residues in the CDR3. The CDR3 DNA is TGTGCCAGCAGGGACAGATCCTACGAGCAGTACTTC. This encodes CASRDRSYEQYF.